This is a list of T cell receptor beta chains from one sample in a study of cytomegalovirus exposure and HLA in healthy donors. Clones were sequenced by immunoSEQ multiplex PCR, and TCRdb holds only the in-frame ones, with some missing. The sample has about 200,000 clones, roughly 80% seen once. Sequenced input: PBMCs. The receptors stem from a man in his forties in good health and CMV-seropositive. The CDR3 runs from the conserved cysteine through the conserved F or W. D genes are given only for firm matches. Clone size appears in some rows only: once, few, many, or a class for an expanded clone.

d_call	v_call	j_call	clone_size	cdr3_aa	cdr3_nt
.	TRBV19	TRBJ2-3	.	CASSIVGSLTDTQYF	TGTGCCAGTAGTATAGTGGGCAGCCTCACAGATACGCAGTATTTT
.	TRBV6-1	TRBJ2-3	.	CAAGGGGGADTQYF	TGTGCTGCAGGGGGCGGGGGGGGCGCAGATACGCAGTATTTT
TRBD1	TRBV15	TRBJ2-6	.	CATSMVRGLSGANVLTF	TGTGCCACCAGCATGGTCAGGGGGCTTTCTGGGGCCAACGTCCTGACTTTC
TRBD2	TRBV5-1	TRBJ2-3	.	CASGELAGVSGTQYF	TGCGCCAGCGGCGAACTAGCGGGAGTCTCAGGGACGCAGTATTTT
.	TRBV18	TRBJ1-4	.	CASSPVSQGWEKLFF	TGTGCCAGCTCACCAGTCTCGCAGGGTTGGGAAAAACTGTTTTTT
TRBD1	TRBV11-3	TRBJ2-1	.	CASSSGTGINNEQFF	TGTGCCAGCAGCTCGGGGACAGGGATTAACAATGAGCAGTTCTTC
.	TRBV19	TRBJ2-5	.	CASSDRGSSYQETQYF	TGTGCCAGTAGCGACCGGGGTAGCAGTTACCAAGAGACCCAGTACTTC
.	TRBV5-6	TRBJ2-3	few	CASTGFSADTQYF	TGTGCCAGCACAGGGTTTTCGGCAGATACGCAGTATTTT
.	TRBV7-9	TRBJ1-4	.	CASSLGQSATNEKLFF	TGTGCCAGCAGCCTGGGACAATCGGCAACTAATGAAAAACTGTTTTTT
.	TRBV27	TRBJ2-7	few	CASSRGSPWNEQYF	TGTGCCAGCAGCCGCGGGTCCCCCTGGAACGAGCAGTACTTC
TRBD2	TRBV6-5	TRBJ2-1	.	CASSYGLAGVNEQFF	TGTGCCAGCAGTTACGGGCTAGCGGGAGTGAATGAGCAGTTCTTC
TRBD1	TRBV6-6	TRBJ2-3	.	CASSRQGETDTQYF	TGTGCCAGCAGCCGACAGGGGGAGACAGATACGCAGTATTTT
.	TRBV6-5	TRBJ2-1	.	CASSYFAEGNEQFF	TGTGCCAGCAGTTACTTTGCGGAGGGCAATGAGCAGTTCTTC
.	TRBV5-1	TRBJ2-1	few	CASSLDSSSYNEQFF	TGCGCCAGCAGCTTGGACTCTAGCTCCTACAATGAGCAGTTCTTC
.	TRBV7-3	TRBJ2-1	few	CASSLNSGVSYNEQFF	TGTGCCAGCAGCTTAAATTCCGGGGTCTCCTACAATGAGCAGTTCTTC
TRBD1	TRBV7-6	TRBJ1-1	.	CASSLNRGHTEAFF	TGTGCCAGCAGCTTAAACAGGGGACACACTGAAGCTTTCTTT
.	TRBV5-1	TRBJ1-1	.	CASSLEGVGTEAFF	TGCGCCAGCAGCTTGGAAGGGGTGGGGACTGAAGCTTTCTTT
.	TRBV5-1	TRBJ1-2	.	CASSPESPTHGYTF	TGTGCCAGCAGCCCCGAGTCCCCCACTCATGGCTACACCTTC
.	TRBV27	TRBJ1-5	.	CASSSGSVLHQPQHF	TGTGCCAGCAGTTCCGGGTCGGTACTCCATCAGCCCCAGCATTTT
.	TRBV5-1	TRBJ2-1	.	CASSLAQPTDNEQFF	TGCGCCAGCAGCTTGGCCCAGCCGACAGACAATGAGCAGTTCTTC